These T cell receptor beta chains were read from a single sample in a study of cytomegalovirus exposure and HLA in healthy donors. Some clones are missing from TCRdb's copy, which holds only in-frame ones; the method was immunoSEQ multiplex PCR. The table records under 150,000 clones, around 82% of them present only once. Sequenced: PBMCs. The source of these receptors is a woman aged 40-49 years in good health and CMV-seropositive. The CDR3 runs from the conserved cysteine through the conserved F or W. D genes are given only for firm matches. Only part of the rows carry a size: once, few, many, or a class if the clone is expanded.

j_call	v_call	d_call	clone_size	cdr3_nt	cdr3_aa
TRBJ2-3	TRBV15	.	.	TGTGCCACCAGCAGAGTCGGAGCCTTCACAGATACGCAGTATTTT	CATSRVGAFTDTQYF
TRBJ2-1	TRBV5-6	TRBD2	.	TGTGCCAGCAGCTTAGCGGGAGGGCCAGGTGAGCAGTTCTTC	CASSLAGGPGEQFF
TRBJ2-1	TRBV11-3	.	.	TGTGCCAGCAGCTTACGAACGAGCTCCTACAATGAGCAGTTCTTC	CASSLRTSSYNEQFF
TRBJ2-3	TRBV11-2	TRBD2	.	TGTGCCAGCAGCTTTAGCGGGAGCCCAGATACGCAGTATTTT	CASSFSGSPDTQYF
TRBJ2-2	TRBV7-8	.	.	TGTGCCAGCAGCTTATTTCTGAACACCGGGGAGCTGTTTTTT	CASSLFLNTGELFF
TRBJ2-4	TRBV7-2	.	.	TGTGCCAGCAGCTTAGCGCGGGGCATTCAGTACTTC	CASSLARGIQYF
TRBJ1-4	TRBV6-1	TRBD1	.	TGTGCCAGCAGTGTCACAGGGGGCGCTGAACGTGAAAAACTGTTTTTT	CASSVTGGAEREKLFF
TRBJ2-7	TRBV7-9	TRBD2	.	TGTGCCAGCAGCTTAGGGCTGAGTAGCGGGCCATCCTACGAGCAGTACTTC	CASSLGLSSGPSYEQYF
TRBJ2-7	TRBV2	.	.	TGTGCCAGCAGGACAGATTCCTACGAGCAGTACTTC	CASRTDSYEQYF
TRBJ2-1	TRBV2	.	.	TGTGCCAGCATCCTAGGCCAGAGCTCCTACAATGAGCAGTTCTTC	CASILGQSSYNEQFF
TRBJ2-3	TRBV5-1	TRBD2	.	TGCGCCAGCAGCTTGAGGGGTCTAGCGGTACCAACCACAGATACGCAGTATTTT	CASSLRGLAVPTTDTQYF
TRBJ2-2	TRBV14	.	.	TGTGCCAGCAGCCAAGAAGGAGTTTCCGGGGAGCTGTTTTTT	CASSQEGVSGELFF
TRBJ1-1	TRBV29-1	.	.	TGCAGCGCCACTGGCGGGGAGAACACTGAAGCTTTCTTT	CSATGGENTEAFF
TRBJ2-5	TRBV9	.	.	TGTGCCAGCAGCGTAGGTGGGGCCTCAGAGACCCAGTACTTC	CASSVGGASETQYF
TRBJ1-6	TRBV6-1	.	.	TGTGCCAGCAGTGAAGCAGAGGAGGGGCGGTCACCCCTCCACTTT	CASSEAEEGRSPLHF
TRBJ2-7	TRBV7-9	TRBD1	.	TGTTCCAGCAGTAGGGACAGTTCCTACGAGCAGTACTTC	CSSSRDSSYEQYF
TRBJ2-7	TRBV9	TRBD2	.	TGTGCCAGCAGCGAAGGACTAGCCTCCTACGAGCAGTACTTC	CASSEGLASYEQYF
TRBJ2-2	TRBV27	TRBD1	few	TGTGCCAGCAGTTTCCTTCGACAGGGCGGGGAGCTGTTTTTT	CASSFLRQGGELFF
TRBJ2-1	TRBV4-2	TRBD2	once	TGTGCCAGCAGCCAACCACTAGCGTCCTCCTACAATGAGCAGTTCTTC	CASSQPLASSYNEQFF
TRBJ2-2	TRBV5-8	.	.	TGTGCCAGCAGCTCAAGGGGGAGTAACACCGGGGAGCTGTTTTTT	CASSSRGSNTGELFF
TRBJ2-1	TRBV6-5	.	.	TGTGCCAGCCGTCGCGGGACCTACAATGAGCAGTTCTTC	CASRRGTYNEQFF
TRBJ2-1	TRBV13	.	once	TGTGCCAGCAGCTTAGGTGGTAGCTCCTACAATGAGCAGTTCTTC	CASSLGGSSYNEQFF
TRBJ2-1	TRBV7-9	.	.	TGTTCCAGCAGCTTAATGTCTGTCGGGAGCTTCTACAATGAGCAGTTCTTC	CSSSLMSVGSFYNEQFF
TRBJ1-3	TRBV30	.	.	TGTGCCTGGAGCCCTCCTGTGGGGACAGGAAACACCATATATTTT	CAWSPPVGTGNTIYF
TRBJ1-1	TRBV19	.	.	TGTGCCAGTAGTATGGGAGCGAGACGGGAAATCACTGAAGCTTTCTTT	CASSMGARREITEAFF
TRBJ2-2	TRBV6-1	.	.	TGTGCCAGCAGTGGAGGGTTTTGTTGGCGGGGAGCTGTTTTT	CASSGGFCWRGAVF
TRBJ1-2	TRBV5-4	.	.	TGTGCCAGCAGCCTCGCTATGGTCGCGGGAGGCTACACCTTC	CASSLAMVAGGYTF
TRBJ2-1	TRBV10-3	.	few	TGTGCCATCAGTCTGGGGGACTGGGGTGAGCAGTTCTTC	CAISLGDWGEQFF
TRBJ1-1	TRBV6-1	TRBD1	.	TGTGCCAGCACCCGGGACAGGGCAAACACTGAAGCTTTCTTT	CASTRDRANTEAFF
TRBJ2-3	TRBV7-9	.	.	TGTGCCAGCAGCTTATCGGCAGGTGGAGATACGCAGTATTTT	CASSLSAGGDTQYF
TRBJ1-5	TRBV10-3	.	.	TGTGCCATCAGTGATCCGACAGCCCATCAGCCCCAGCATTTT	CAISDPTAHQPQHF
TRBJ2-3	TRBV9	TRBD1	.	TGTGCCAGCAGCGTCGGGACAGGGGGCACAGATACGCAGTATTTT	CASSVGTGGTDTQYF